Presented here are 25 T cell receptor beta chains from one specimen sequenced in a study of CD8 T cells in ankylosing spondylitis. One entry per CDR3 protein results from TCRdb running MiXCR on the 5' RACE reads. The table lists some 250,000 distinct CDR3 sequences, 20% to 30% of them singletons. Sequenced material: blood, either unsorted or a sorted T cell fraction (not recorded which). The receptors stem from a male donor with ankylosing spondylitis or in good health (not recorded which).

This clonotype was detected many times. The rearrangement links TRBV20-1 to TRBJ2-3; tentative D call: TRBD2 (5 bases). CDR3 length equals 13 residues. With 3 bases removed from V and 1 base from J, the gap between germline ends came to 8 bases. Germline values: CDR1 DFQATT, CDR2 SNEGSKA (reference sequence). The CDR3 loop is CSASGAGTDTQYF. The CDR3 nucleotides are TGCAGTGCTAGTGGAGCGGGCACAGATACGCAGTATTTT.

The chain is built from TRBV2 and TRBJ1-4, with D uncertain. Trimming stripped 6 bases from V and 6 bases from J, with 8 bases between. Germline V gene lookup returns CDR1 SNHLY and CDR2 FYNNEI. This CDR3 comprises 12 residues. The CDR3 region has the DNA TGTGCCAGCAGCGACGCGGATGAAAAACTGTTTTTT. It is translated as CASSDADEKLFF.

This rearrangement joins TRBV20-1 to TRBJ2-5; 9 bases are shared with TRBD2. The ends lost 0 bases at V and 8 bases at J; junction bases unmatched: 7. The CDR3 length is 14 residues. Germline CDR1 DFQATT, CDR2 SNEGSKA (reference sequence). CDR3 residues: CSAREGLAFGTQYF. For the CDR3, the DNA is TGCAGTGCTAGAGAGGGACTAGCATTTGGAACCCAGTACTTC.

The chain recombines TRBV6-1 with TRBJ1-2, with D perhaps matching TRBD1 (6 bases). Germline CDR1 is MNHNS and CDR2 is SASEGT. The CDR3 spans 12 residues. The V end was cut by 1 base, the J end by 8 bases, with 8 bases between. Here the CDR3 reads CASSEGRGGYTF. The CDR3 coding sequence is TGTGCCAGCAGTGAAGGCAGGGGAGGCTACACCTTC.

In this sample, this clonotype turned up many times. The chain joins TRBV20-1 to TRBJ2-3; D unclear. CDR1 is DFQATT, CDR2 SNEGSKA, per germline (reference sequence). Trimming pared 3 bases from V and 0 bases from J, leaving 4 bases between. CDR3 size: 12 residues. This chain's CDR3 is CSARGSTDTQYF. CDR3 DNA: TGCAGTGCTAGGGGGAGCACAGATACGCAGTATTTT.

This clonotype has at least ten counts. V is TRBV29-1 and J is TRBJ1-4; D remains unclear. V gave up 1 base and J gave up 3 bases, with 6 bases separating them. The CDR3 consists of 13 residues. The V gene's germline CDR1 is SQVTM and CDR2 ANQGSEA. The DNA for the CDR3 is TGCAGCGTTGAAGGGGCGGCTAATGAAAAACTGTTTTTT. The encoded protein is CSVEGAANEKLFF.

This clonotype was observed many times. This chain joins TRBV9 and TRBJ1-2; D may be TRBD1 (6 bases). The V end lost 4 bases, the J end lost 5 bases, and 18 bases lay between the germline ends. The CDR3 runs 15 residues. Germline CDR1 SGDLS, CDR2 YYNGEE. Here the CDR3 reads CASSPGAGARYGYTF. The CDR3 DNA is TGTGCCAGCAGCCCGGGGGCGGGGGCTCGATATGGCTACACCTTC.

The chain recombines TRBV29-1 with TRBJ2-3; D remains ambiguous. The CDR3 is 13 residues long. Germline-derived CDR1 and CDR2 are SQVTM and ANQGSEA. Trimming pared 5 bases from V and 10 bases from J, leaving 19 bases between. The CDR3 protein is CSVSEKAITAQYF. CDR3 in DNA: TGCAGCGTTTCGGAGAAGGCGATAACGGCGCAGTATTTT.

The chain combines TRBV20-1 with TRBJ2-3; no firm D call. V lost 3 bases, J lost 4 bases, and 5 bases lay in between. CDR1 DFQATT and CDR2 SNEGSKA come from the germline V gene (reference sequence). This CDR3 has 11 residues. CDR3 region: CSASVADTQYF. For the CDR3, the DNA is TGCAGTGCTAGCGTTGCAGATACGCAGTATTTT.

Only a few counts were recorded for this clonotype. V gene TRBV4-2 combines with J gene TRBJ2-7, with D tentatively TRBD1 (6 bases). Trimming cost V 2 bases and J 6 bases, with 11 bases left between them. Germline V gene data show CDR1 as LGHNA and CDR2 as YNFKEQ. This CDR3 has 13 amino acids. CDR3 region: CASSQTTGREQYF. The CDR3 DNA reads TGTGCCAGCAGCCAAACAACAGGGCGCGAGCAGTACTTC.

This rearrangement joins TRBV12-3 or TRBV12-4 to TRBJ2-7; the D is unclear. Trimming removed 0 bases from V and 5 bases from J, with 8 bases in between. The CDR3 sequence is 13 residues long. As DNA, the CDR3 is TGTGCCAGCAGTTTAGCGGGGTCCGACGAGCAGTACTTC. It specifies CASSLAGSDEQYF.

The V call is TRBV12-3 or TRBV12-4, the J call TRBJ2-5, with D possibly called TRBD1 or TRBD2 (5 bases each). V was clipped by 6 bases and J by 5 bases, with 13 bases between them. This CDR3 has 13 amino acids. The CDR3 DNA is TGTGCCAGCAGCTACACTTGGGGGGAGACCCAGTACTTC. This codes for CASSYTWGETQYF.

This chain links TRBV4-1 with TRBJ1-5; D is perhaps TRBD1 (6 bases). The CDR3 contains 18 residues. With 2 bases removed from V and 0 bases from J, the gap between germline ends came to 17 bases. Germline CDR1 is MGHRA and CDR2 is YSYEKL. The CDR3 reads CASSQIPGVGNSNQPQHF. CDR3 in DNA: TGCGCCAGCAGCCAAATACCAGGGGTCGGAAATAGCAATCAGCCCCAGCATTTT.

In nucleotides, the CDR3 is TGTGCCAGCAGCCCGGGGACAGCAAATGAGCAGTTCTTC. Residues: CASSPGTANEQFF. The chain links TRBV12-3 or TRBV12-4 to TRBJ2-1, with 7 bases identical to TRBD1. The V and J ends lost 6 bases and 7 bases, in that order; junction bases with no gene match: 6. CDR3 size: 13 residues.

The sample holds a few counts of this clonotype. This chain links TRBV20-1 with TRBJ2-5; D unclear. The V and J ends lost 6 bases and 5 bases respectively, with 22 bases between them. The germline gives CDR1 DFQATT, CDR2 SNEGSKA (reference sequence). The CDR3 is 15 residues long. CDR3: CSATFGLGTRETQYF. CDR3 DNA: TGCAGTGCAACCTTTGGCCTGGGAACTCGGGAGACCCAGTACTTC.

The chain employs TRBV12-3 or TRBV12-4 and TRBJ2-3; D might be TRBD1 (6 bases). The CDR3 length is 15 residues. The V and J ends lost 5 bases and 6 bases respectively, with 18 bases between them. The CDR3 here is CASSLPRGQRDTQYF. CDR3 coding DNA: TGTGCCAGCAGTCTACCCCGTGGACAGCGGGATACGCAGTATTTT.

The V and J genes are TRBV21-1 and TRBJ2-1; the table calls TRBD1, which could not be checked here. TRBV21-1 is tagged as a pseudogene. This CDR3 spans 16 amino acids. The CDR3 region is CASSKPGTDSYNEQFF. The CDR3 coding sequence is TGTGCCAGCAGCAAACCCGGGACAGACTCCTACAATGAGCAGTTCTTC.

In its sample, this clonotype was seen many times. J is TRBJ1-6 and V is TRBV3-1; 8 bases are shared with TRBD1. Looked up from germline, CDR1 is LGHDT and CDR2 is YNNKEL (reference sequence). Losses at the gene ends were 1 base for V and 9 bases for J; bases not matched to a gene: 2. This CDR3 has 14 residues. This chain's CDR3 is CASSQGTGSSPLHF. CDR3 in DNA: TGTGCCAGCAGCCAAGGGACAGGGAGTTCACCCCTCCACTTT.

V gene TRBV27 combines with J gene TRBJ2-3; 13 nucleotides agree with TRBD2. Germline trimming cut 8 bases from V and 1 base from J; bases unmatched to any gene: 6. The CDR3 has 16 amino acids. Germline CDR1 reads MNHEY; CDR2 reads SMNVEV (reference sequence). DNA for the CDR3: TGTGCCAGCGGGGGACTAGCGGGACGCGGCACAGATACGCAGTATTTT. As protein: CASGGLAGRGTDTQYF.

In its sample, this clonotype was seen many times. CDR3 amino acids: CASSLTLDRVTDTQYF. CDR3 nucleotides: TGTGCCAGCAGCCTAACTCTCGACAGGGTCACAGATACGCAGTATTTT. The chain links TRBV14 to TRBJ2-3; 7 bases map to TRBD1. The CDR3 is made up of 16 amino acids. The germline V gene has CDR1 SGHDN and CDR2 FVKESK. J lost 2 bases, V lost 4 bases, and 9 bases had no gene match.

The chain uses TRBV4-2 and TRBJ2-7; D remains ambiguous. Germline loops: CDR1 LGHNA, CDR2 YNFKEQ. The CDR3 has 14 residues. Trimming took off 0 bases at V and 4 bases at J, with 10 bases between the two ends. The CDR3 nucleotides are TGTGCCAGCAGCCAAGACGAACACCAATACGAGCAGTACTTC. Translating it yields CASSQDEHQYEQYF.

This clonotype showed up just a few times. The gene calls are TRBV20-1 and TRBJ2-1; D is ambiguous. The CDR3 totals 12 residues. Germline V gives CDR1 DFQATT, CDR2 SNEGSKA (reference sequence). V lost 7 bases and J lost 10, with 17 bases in between. The CDR3 protein is CSGRFGSNEQFF. CDR3 in DNA: TGCAGTGGTCGGTTCGGCAGCAACGAGCAGTTCTTC.

The CDR3 DNA sequence: TGTGCCAGCAGCCGCAATCACGAGCAGTACTTC. Translation gives CASSRNHEQYF. The chain couples TRBV25-1 to TRBJ2-7; D call uncertain. Germline loops: CDR1 MGHDK, CDR2 SYGVNS. The CDR3 is made up of 11 amino acids. Deletions cut 6 bases from V and 5 bases from J, with 8 bases between.

The J gene is TRBJ2-5, the V gene TRBV10-3; TRBD2 is a possible D gene (5 bases). Per the germline V gene, CDR1 is ENHRY and CDR2 is SYGVKD. V was cut by 6 bases and J by 3 bases, with 14 bases left in between. This CDR3 region has 14 residues. The CDR3 DNA is TGTGCCATCAGCGCGGGTCTCGAAAAAGAGACCCAGTACTTC. Its protein product is CAISAGLEKETQYF.

V usage is TRBV6-1 and J usage is TRBJ1-1; a possible D gene is TRBD1 (5 bases). This CDR3 is 13 amino acids long. CDR1 and CDR2 (germline): MNHNS, SASEGT. V was clipped by 7 bases and J by 0 bases, with 9 bases between them. The chain's CDR3 is CASNGQLNTEAFF. For the CDR3, the DNA is TGTGCCAGCAATGGACAACTGAACACTGAAGCTTTCTTT.